The subject of this entry is one TCR beta chain. What it binds is not known. This record belongs to a study of cytomegalovirus exposure and HLA in healthy donors. The study ran its PCR with 60 Vbeta and 13 Jbeta primers. The data were produced by immunoSEQ multiplex PCR, yet TCRdb's version contains in-frame clones alone and is incomplete. The data contain more than 150,000 clones, 80% of them singletons. Points from the study as a whole: As immune exposure information, only CMV serostatus was available. In a later analysis, at a false discovery rate of 0.05, roughly 17,000 TCR beta sequences matched HLA alleles. Most likely, a cluster of highly shared sequence variants arose as a sequencing artifact. There were several of the most significant clusters that appeared linked to common viral pathogens in a later analysis.

The specimen sequenced was PBMCs. The TCR comes from a girl between 10 and 17 years old in good health and CMV-seropositive.

The chain's CDR3 is CASSGITDRAQWAFF. The CDR3 nucleotides are TGTGCCAGCAGCGGTATTACGGACAGAGCGCAGTGGGCTTTCTTT. The rearrangement joins TRBV11-2 to TRBJ1-1; possible D gene TRBD1, 6 bases. V was trimmed by 5 bases and J by 11 bases, leaving 24 bases between them. CDR3 length: 15 residues. The germline V gene has CDR1 SGHAT and CDR2 FQNNGV.